This TCR beta chain was identified during a study of regulatory T cells in long-lasting Graves disease. Overall study context: For under 3 months, newly diagnosed Graves' patients had been taking antithyroid drugs.

The CDR3 extends over 13 amino acids. Trimming took 5 bases from V and 4 from J, leaving 9 bases between them. The germline CDR1 and CDR2 sequences are KGHSH and LQKENI. Study results and limitations: Patients with persistent disease showed a bias toward TRBV28, TRBJ1-2 and TRBJ2-5. Persistent patients had more shared public clonotypes (roughly 2,500) than new patients (just over 950).

Notes on this clonotype: Its antigen is unknown.

Described time point: newly diagnosed GD, antithyroid drugs for less than 3 months. The authors made the TCR library using RNA they extracted from PBMCs. Researchers made TCR beta libraries by using iRepertoire HTBI primers and running Arm-PCR on CDR3 regions. TCRdb re-analysed the multiplex PCR reads in MiXCR, keeping a single row per CDR3 protein. The sample yields under 400,000 distinct CDR3 sequences, approximately 15% seen once. These data were also filed under a second study, of T cells in Graves' hyperthyroidism and ophthalmopathy. That report notes: Expanded thyroid clonotypes (above 0.001) were mostly also found in blood.

Sequencing used peripheral blood mononuclear cells (PBMCs), obtained at new diagnosis, from a patient treated with antithyroid drugs. This TCR came from a middle-aged man with Graves disease. V gene TRBV18 combines with J gene TRBJ2-1; tentatively, D is TRBD1 or TRBD2 (5 bases each). For the CDR3, the DNA is TGTGCCAGCTCAGGGGACGGATACAATGAGCAGTTCTTC. Its protein is CASSGDGYNEQFF.